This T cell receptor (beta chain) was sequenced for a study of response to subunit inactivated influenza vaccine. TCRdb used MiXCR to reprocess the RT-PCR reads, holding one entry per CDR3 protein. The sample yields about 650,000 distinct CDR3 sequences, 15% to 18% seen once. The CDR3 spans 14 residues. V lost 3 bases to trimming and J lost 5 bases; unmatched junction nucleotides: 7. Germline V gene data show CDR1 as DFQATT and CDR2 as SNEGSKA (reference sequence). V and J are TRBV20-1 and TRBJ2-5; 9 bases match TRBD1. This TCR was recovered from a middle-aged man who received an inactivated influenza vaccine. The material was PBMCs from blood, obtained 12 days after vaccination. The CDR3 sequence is CSARTQGAGETQYF. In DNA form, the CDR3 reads TGCAGTGCTAGGACACAGGGGGCCGGGGAGACCCAGTACTTC.